Following are 30 T cell receptor beta chains from one sample sequenced in a study of response to subunit inactivated influenza vaccine. TCRdb re-called the RT-PCR reads through MiXCR, storing one row per CDR3 protein. The sample lists some 500,000 distinct CDR3 sequences, 10% to 15% occurring once. Material: PBMCs from blood, obtained 35 to 45 days after vaccination. The receptors come from a man aged 45-60 years who received an inactivated influenza vaccine.

This clonotype was observed at least ten times. The rearrangement links TRBV20-1 to TRBJ2-2, with D tentatively TRBD1 or TRBD2 (7 bases each). The ends were cut back, 4 bases at V and 5 bases at J, with 14 bases in the middle. This CDR3 spans 14 amino acids. Germline V gene lookup returns CDR1 DFQATT and CDR2 SNEGSKA (reference sequence). DNA of the CDR3: TGCAGTGCTATGACAGGGAGGGCAACCGGGGAGCTGTTTTTT. It translates to CSAMTGRATGELFF.

This clonotype appeared a few times. CDR3 amino acids: CASSSPRGRGDYNEQFF. As DNA, the CDR3 is TGTGCCAGCAGCTCCCCAAGGGGGCGGGGCGATTACAATGAGCAGTTCTTC. The chain links TRBV7-9 to TRBJ2-1; D may be TRBD1 (7 bases). Trimming took off 4 bases at V and 4 bases at J, with 20 bases between the two ends. This CDR3 contains 17 residues. Per the germline V gene, CDR1 is SEHNR and CDR2 is FQNEAQ (reference sequence).

This clonotype showed up just a few times. The chain combines TRBV15 with TRBJ2-3; D may be TRBD2 (6 bases). V lost 0 bases and J 5 bases, leaving 12 bases between the germline ends. Per germline, CDR1 LNHNV and CDR2 YYDKDF (reference sequence). The CDR3 has 15 amino acids. CDR3 residues: CATSREGGTGDTQYF. CDR3 sequence (DNA): TGTGCCACCAGCAGAGAGGGGGGTACGGGAGATACGCAGTATTTT.

The chain links TRBV6-1 to TRBJ1-1; D is unclear. The germline CDR1 and CDR2 sequences are MNHNS and SASEGT. V lost 7 bases and J 7 bases, leaving 16 bases between the germline ends. The CDR3 is made up of 13 amino acids. The CDR3 spells CASITDRGGEAFF. The CDR3 DNA is TGTGCCAGCATCACGGACCGGGGAGGTGAAGCTTTCTTT.

This clonotype came up a few times. The V and J genes are TRBV5-1 and TRBJ2-6; perhaps TRBD2 as D (5 bases). Germline lookup yields CDR1 SGHRS and CDR2 YFSETQ. The CDR3 is made up of 17 amino acids. Between the trimmed V and J ends, which lost 4 bases and 0 bases, there was a span of 14 bases. The CDR3 protein is CASSPGLGSSGANVLTF. The CDR3 DNA is TGCGCCAGCAGCCCGGGGTTAGGTAGCTCTGGGGCCAACGTCCTGACTTTC.

The V and J genes are TRBV6-2 or TRBV6-3 and TRBJ2-3; D is possibly TRBD2 (5 bases). CDR3 size: 17 residues. Trimming took off 0 bases at V and 7 bases at J, with 20 bases between the two ends. Germline-derived CDR1 and CDR2 are MNHEY and SVGEGT. CDR3 loop: CASSYSATSEEVYTQYF. Written as DNA, the CDR3 is TGTGCCAGCAGTTACTCTGCCACAAGCGAGGAGGTATATACGCAGTATTTT.

This clonotype was recorded many times. The chain employs TRBV10-3 and TRBJ2-3; a weak D match, TRBD1 (6 bases). Germline V gene lookup returns CDR1 ENHRY and CDR2 SYGVKD. The ends were cut back, 5 bases at V and 5 bases at J, with 11 bases in the middle. The CDR3 has 13 amino acids. This CDR3 is CAISSTGQDTQYF. For the CDR3, the DNA is TGTGCCATCAGTTCGACAGGTCAAGATACGCAGTATTTT.

This clonotype has ten or more counts. This CDR3 is CATSRVAGTPGVAFF. CDR3 DNA: TGTGCCACCAGCAGAGTAGCTGGGACACCGGGGGTAGCTTTCTTT. The chain carries TRBV15 and TRBJ1-1; a weak D match, TRBD1 (6 bases). This CDR3 is 15 amino acids long. Trimming stripped 1 base from V and 10 bases from J, with 19 bases between. CDR1 and CDR2 from the germline V gene are LNHNV and YYDKDF (reference sequence).

This sequence joins TRBV9 and TRBJ2-5; D not resolved. CDR1 SGDLS and CDR2 YYNGEE come from the germline V gene. The CDR3 is 15 residues long. Trimming removed 0 bases at V and 1 base at J, with 10 bases between. The CDR3 sequence is CASSVEAAPQETQYF. In DNA, the CDR3 is TGTGCCAGCAGCGTAGAGGCGGCGCCCCAAGAGACCCAGTACTTC. Looking up the rest from reference TRBV9 and TRBJ2-5 gives the full variable domain: DSGVTQTPKHLITATGQRVTLRCSPRSGDLSVYWYQQSLDQGLQFLIQYYNGEERAKGNILERFSAQQFPDLHSELNLSSLELGDSALYFCASSVEAAPQETQYFGPGTRLLVL.

The chain is built from TRBV5-1 and TRBJ2-3; 10 bases agree with TRBD2. The V segment lost 2 bases and the J segment 5 bases; nucleotides outside the gene matches: 5. The CDR3 runs 15 residues. CDR1 SGHRS and CDR2 YFSETQ come from the germline V gene. This CDR3 is CASSFGAGGGDTQYF. CDR3 coding DNA: TGCGCCAGCAGCTTCGGAGCGGGAGGGGGAGATACGCAGTATTTT.

The rearrangement joins TRBV6-5 to TRBJ1-1; no firm D call. V lost 1 base and J 0 bases, leaving 6 bases between the germline ends. Germline lookup yields CDR1 MNHEY and CDR2 SVGAGI. This CDR3 has 14 amino acids. CDR3 DNA sequence: TGTGCCAGCAGTTACTACAGCATGAACACTGAAGCTTTCTTT. Protein: CASSYYSMNTEAFF.

This clonotype came up a few times. V is TRBV6-2 or TRBV6-3 and J is TRBJ2-5; D ambiguous. The CDR3 loop spans 13 amino acids. Between the trimmed V and J ends, which lost 5 bases and 6 bases, there was a span of 13 bases. Germline CDR1 and CDR2: MNHEY and SVGEGT. The CDR3 region has the DNA TGTGCCAGCAGTCGAGGTACAGTGCAGACCCAGTACTTC. Amino acid sequence: CASSRGTVQTQYF.

At least ten counts were recorded for this clonotype. The genes are TRBV28 and TRBJ2-4; maybe TRBD2 (5 bases). V was shortened by 3 bases and J by 0 bases, with 24 bases between the two germline ends. Germline V gives CDR1 MDHEN, CDR2 SYDVKM. The CDR3 has 20 amino acids. The DNA of the CDR3 is TGTGCCAGCAGTTTCCAACCGGGATTAGGGAGCAGCATAGCCAAAAACATTCAGTACTTC. Residues: CASSFQPGLGSSIAKNIQYF.

The chain links TRBV20-1 to TRBJ2-1; no definite D call. The CDR3 is 15 amino acids. The germline CDR1 and CDR2 sequences are DFQATT and SNEGSKA (reference sequence). Trimming stripped 0 bases from V and 4 bases from J, with 13 bases between. The CDR3 DNA follows: TGCAGTGCTAGAGAAGAGTCCTCAACTTACAATGAGCAGTTCTTC. Translating gives CSAREESSTYNEQFF.

The chain carries TRBV5-5 and TRBJ2-7; no reliable D call. There are 14 residues in the CDR3. CDR1 is SGHKS and CDR2 is YYEKEE in the germline V gene (reference sequence). Deletions cut 8 bases from V and 0 bases from J, with 15 bases between. The CDR3 loop reads CARSPGPLSYEQYF. CDR3 coding DNA: TGTGCCAGGAGCCCTGGGCCACTCTCCTACGAGCAGTACTTC.

The chain links TRBV6-5 to TRBJ2-3; TRBD2 matches 8 bases. This CDR3 has 15 residues. Germline assignment: CDR1 MNHEY and CDR2 SVGAGI. V dropped 4 bases and J dropped 7; count of bases not matched to a gene: 10. As DNA, the CDR3 is TGTGCCAGCAGTTCCACTAGCGGACCTCGATATACGCAGTATTTT. Translated, it gives CASSSTSGPRYTQYF.

CDR3 DNA: TGTGCCAGCAGTTTAGTGGGGACTTTGAGCAATCAGCCCCAGCATTTT. This gives the protein CASSLVGTLSNQPQHF. The J gene is TRBJ1-5, the V gene TRBV12-3 or TRBV12-4, with D tentatively TRBD1 (5 bases). CDR3 length: 16 residues. V gave up 1 base and J gave up 1 base, with 11 bases separating them.

This clonotype was counted only a few times. V gene TRBV4-1 combines with J gene TRBJ1-3; no firm D call. Trimming left V 4 bases short and J 0 bases short, with 13 bases between. Germline CDR1 MGHRA, CDR2 YSYEKL. The CDR3 loop spans 16 amino acids. The CDR3 sequence: CASSPRPPSSGNTIYF. The CDR3 bases are TGCGCCAGCAGCCCCCGACCTCCGAGCTCTGGAAACACCATATATTTT.

This clonotype was detected only a few times. This chain connects TRBV4-1 to TRBJ2-3; D is perhaps TRBD2 (5 bases). The germline gives CDR1 MGHRA, CDR2 YSYEKL. The V gene lost 0 bases and the J gene lost 4 bases, with 11 bases spanning the gap. The CDR3 has 15 amino acids. This chain's CDR3 is CASSQEGRRSDTQYF. The CDR3 DNA reads TGCGCCAGCAGCCAAGAAGGGAGACGGTCAGATACGCAGTATTTT.

The CDR3 region is CASSLAGTEGREQYF. CDR3 DNA: TGTGCCAGCAGCTTAGCCGGGACAGAAGGGCGCGAGCAGTACTTC. The chain uses TRBV7-9 and TRBJ2-7, with 7 bases aligning to TRBD1. Germline CDR1 SEHNR, CDR2 FQNEAQ (reference sequence). V dropped 0 bases and J dropped 6; count of bases not matched to a gene: 8. The CDR3 consists of 15 residues.

As concerns this clonotype: Compared with germline, one end of the junction differs, possibly owing to a read error. The chain is built from TRBV7-9 and TRBJ2-1; unclear D gene. The CDR3 is 12 residues long. Germline values: CDR1 SEHNR, CDR2 FQNEAQ (reference sequence). CDR3 nucleotide sequence: TGTGTCAGCAGCCAGGCGGACGATGAGCAGTTCTTC. It specifies CVSSQADDEQFF.

CDR3 bases: TGCGCCAGCAGCCAAGCCCCCTCCGGGACAGGAGGAGTCACCGGGGAGCTGTTTTTT. Translated, it gives CASSQAPSGTGGVTGELFF. The rearrangement uses TRBV4-3 and TRBJ2-2; 8 nucleotides line up with TRBD1. Trimming cost V 1 base and J 4 bases; bases outside gene matches: 14. This CDR3 contains 19 residues. The germline gives CDR1 LGHNA, CDR2 YSLEER.

The table lists this clonotype with many counts. The V gene is TRBV10-3, the J gene TRBJ2-1; either TRBD1 or TRBD2 may supply D (6 bases each). The CDR3 is 17 amino acids. Deletions cut 3 bases from V and 2 bases from J, with 17 bases between. CDR1 and CDR2 (germline): ENHRY, SYGVKD. Written as DNA, the CDR3 is TGTGCCATCAGTGAACAGGGTATGGGAGGCCCCTACAATGAGCAGTTCTTC. Protein: CAISEQGMGGPYNEQFF.

This clonotype has more than one count but fewer than ten. This chain connects TRBV7-2 to TRBJ2-3; 12 nucleotides match TRBD2. J gave up 5 bases and V 5 bases, and 8 bases lay outside the gene matches. The length of the CDR3 is 16 residues. From germline, CDR1 is SGHTA and CDR2 FQGNSA. Written as DNA, the CDR3 is TGTGCCAGCAGCCTACGGACTAGCGGGATGGGAGATACGCAGTATTTT. Amino acid sequence: CASSLRTSGMGDTQYF.

This clonotype was counted many times. This CDR3 is CASSLFGVRGVETQYF. For the CDR3, the DNA is TGTGCCAGCAGCTTATTCGGGGTTCGAGGGGTAGAGACCCAGTACTTC. This rearrangement joins TRBV7-2 to TRBJ2-5, with D perhaps assigned TRBD1 or TRBD2 (5 bases each). This CDR3 has 16 residues. Germline V gene data show CDR1 as SGHTA and CDR2 as FQGNSA. Deletions cut 2 bases from V and 4 bases from J, with 17 bases between.

The gene calls are TRBV4-2 and TRBJ2-5, with D maybe TRBD1 (5 bases). Germline V CDR1 and CDR2: LGHNA, YNFKEQ. There are 13 residues in the CDR3. V lost 4 bases and J lost 4, with 10 bases in between. CDR3 sequence: CASSPWGGETQYF. CDR3 DNA: TGTGCCAGCAGCCCCTGGGGCGGAGAGACCCAGTACTTC.

The sample holds a few counts of this clonotype. The chain employs TRBV5-1 and TRBJ1-6; D gene uncertain. CDR3 size: 13 residues. Trimming cost V 4 bases and J 10 bases, with 12 bases left between them. Per the germline V gene, CDR1 is SGHRS and CDR2 is YFSETQ. The CDR3 reads CASSAEDRSPLHF. The CDR3 region has the DNA TGCGCCAGCAGCGCGGAGGATCGCTCACCCCTCCACTTT.

V is TRBV20-1 and J is TRBJ2-5, with D uncertain. The CDR3 loop spans 14 amino acids. Deletions cut 0 bases from V and 2 bases from J, with 10 bases between. Per the germline V gene, CDR1 is DFQATT and CDR2 is SNEGSKA (reference sequence). CDR3 coding DNA: TGCAGTGCTAGAGATTTTGAGAAACAAGAGACCCAGTACTTC. The encoded protein is CSARDFEKQETQYF.

The chain is built from TRBV12-3 or TRBV12-4 and TRBJ2-7, with 8 bases lining up with TRBD2. With V trimmed by 7 bases and J by 4 bases, 12 bases remained unmatched. The CDR3 sequence is 15 residues long. CDR3 protein: CASTPDGLAEYEQYF. For the CDR3, the DNA is TGTGCCAGCACCCCCGACGGACTAGCAGAATACGAGCAGTACTTC.

This clonotype was recorded at least ten times. The chain is built from TRBV24-1 and TRBJ2-1; no firm D call. Between the trimmed V and J ends, which lost 0 bases and 5 bases, there was a span of 4 bases. The length of the CDR3 is 13 residues. Germline CDR1 is KGHDR and CDR2 is SFDVKD. CDR3 nucleotides: TGTGCCACCAGTGATTTGTGGAACAATGAGCAGTTCTTC. This codes for CATSDLWNNEQFF.